The next 22 T cell receptor beta chains were all read from a single sample in a study of T cells after yellow fever vaccination. MiXCR was run by TCRdb on the 5' RACE reads, yielding one entry per CDR3 protein. The data show about 340,000 distinct CDR3 sequences, 8.7% seen once. This specimen was PBMCs, taken on the day of the first yellow fever vaccination. These receptors all come from a man younger than 30 who received the YFV17D yellow fever vaccine.

This chain uses TRBV20-1 with TRBJ2-3; D is perhaps TRBD2 (6 bases). The germline CDR1 and CDR2 sequences are DFQATT and SNEGSKA (reference sequence). The V end lost 3 bases, the J end lost 5 bases, and 21 bases lay between the germline ends. This CDR3 is 16 amino acids long. The CDR3 region has the DNA TGCAGTGCTAGCCCCCTCCGGGACTCCGGGGGAGATACGCAGTATTTT. This translates into CSASPLRDSGGDTQYF.

The sample holds a few counts of this clonotype. The chain combines TRBV2 with TRBJ2-3, with D tentatively TRBD1 (6 bases). V was clipped by 10 bases and J by 2 bases, with 16 bases between them. Germline CDR1 reads SNHLY; CDR2 reads FYNNEI. The CDR3 contains 14 residues. This CDR3 reads CATRDRLSTDTQYF. The CDR3 region has the DNA TGTGCCACGAGAGACAGGTTATCCACAGATACGCAGTATTTT.

The rearrangement uses TRBV5-4 and TRBJ2-3, with 9 positions matching TRBD2. The V gene's germline CDR1 is SGHNT and CDR2 YYREEE (reference sequence). After removal of 6 bases from V and 0 bases from J, the junction contained 14 bases not matched to a gene. The CDR3 extends over 18 amino acids. CDR3 protein: CASIPRGRGGASTDTQYF. CDR3 DNA: TGTGCCAGCATCCCCCGGGGGCGCGGGGGGGCGAGCACAGATACGCAGTATTTT.

The table lists this clonotype with a few counts. The rearrangement uses TRBV7-9 and TRBJ2-2, with 7 bases aligning to TRBD1. Germline-derived CDR1 and CDR2 are SEHNR and FQNEAQ (reference sequence). The CDR3 length is 13 residues. Trimming took 10 bases from V and 2 from J; bases not matched to a gene: 4. The CDR3 DNA is TGTGCCATGGGGACAGCTAACACCGGGGAGCTGTTTTTT. This sequence encodes CAMGTANTGELFF.

This clonotype was detected many times. The chain links TRBV7-3 to TRBJ2-2, with D possibly being TRBD1 (5 bases). This CDR3 spans 14 amino acids. The V end lost 2 bases, the J end lost 2 bases, and 6 bases lay between the germline ends. The germline gives CDR1 SGHTA, CDR2 FQGTGA. CDR3 sequence reads: CASSLDRNTGELFF. For the CDR3, the DNA is TGTGCCAGCAGCTTAGACAGAAACACCGGGGAGCTGTTTTTT.

The gene calls are TRBV20-1 and TRBJ2-1; a weak D match, TRBD2 (7 bases). CDR3 size: 17 residues. Per the germline V gene, CDR1 is DFQATT and CDR2 is SNEGSKA (reference sequence). The V and J ends lost 0 bases and 4 bases respectively, with 19 bases between them. CDR3 nucleotide sequence: TGCAGTGCTAGAGATTTGAGGGGGGGCGATCTTTACAATGAGCAGTTCTTC. Its translation is CSARDLRGGDLYNEQFF.

Many counts were recorded for this clonotype. The V call is TRBV7-2, the J call TRBJ1-1; D unclear. With 5 bases removed from V and 3 bases from J, the gap between germline ends came to 13 bases. The V gene's germline CDR1 is SGHTA and CDR2 FQGNSA. This CDR3 has 14 amino acids. Here the CDR3 DNA reads TGTGCCAGCAGCCCCGGGGTGAGGGACACTGAAGCTTTCTTT. Protein: CASSPGVRDTEAFF.

The chain carries TRBV7-2 and TRBJ2-7; TRBD2 matches 12 bases. The trim removed 5 bases at V and 3 bases at J, leaving 5 bases unmatched. Looked up from germline, CDR1 is SGHTA and CDR2 is FQGNSA. This CDR3 has 15 residues. The CDR3 region is CASSRWTSGIYEQYF. The CDR3 region has the DNA TGTGCCAGCAGCCGTTGGACTAGCGGGATCTACGAGCAGTACTTC.

This chain joins TRBV11-3 and TRBJ2-1; perhaps TRBD2 as D (6 bases). CDR3 length equals 17 residues. Germline-derived CDR1 and CDR2 are SGHNT and YENEEA. V lost 5 bases to trimming and J lost 4 bases, with 21 bases between them. CDR3 region: CASSLDSHGTRYNEQFF. CDR3 in DNA: TGTGCCAGCAGCCTCGACTCACACGGGACTCGATACAATGAGCAGTTCTTC.

This clonotype was seen a few times. The chain has TRBV5-4 and TRBJ2-1; D unclear. The germline V gene encodes CDR1 SGHNT and CDR2 YYREEE (reference sequence). The V end lost 1 base, the J end lost 0 bases, and 14 bases lay between the germline ends. The CDR3 has 17 residues. The CDR3 loop is CASSLLLTRSSYNEQFF. In nucleotides, the CDR3 is TGTGCCAGCAGCTTGTTGTTGACCCGAAGCTCCTACAATGAGCAGTTCTTC.

The table lists this clonotype with a few counts. This chain connects TRBV6-1 to TRBJ2-1; D uncertain. Per the germline V gene, CDR1 is MNHNS and CDR2 is SASEGT. V was shortened by 10 bases and J by 6 bases, with 22 bases between the two germline ends. The CDR3 totals 15 residues. Here the CDR3 reads CATHYFGRFTNEQFF. The DNA for the CDR3 is TGTGCCACTCACTATTTTGGCCGCTTTACCAATGAGCAGTTCTTC.

This clonotype was seen a handful of times. CDR3 residues: CASSSVSSYEQYF. The CDR3 DNA is TGTGCCAGCAGCTCGGTAAGCTCCTACGAGCAGTACTTC. The gene calls are TRBV25-1 and TRBJ2-7, with unresolved D. This CDR3 is built from 13 residues. Trimming left V 6 bases short and J 0 bases short, with 9 bases between. Germline assignment: CDR1 MGHDK and CDR2 SYGVNS.

V usage is TRBV20-1 and J usage is TRBJ2-4, with D maybe TRBD2 (5 bases). The germline V gene has CDR1 DFQATT and CDR2 SNEGSKA (reference sequence). The CDR3 loop spans 14 amino acids. V was trimmed by 4 bases and J by 0 bases, leaving 10 bases between them. The DNA of the CDR3 is TGCAGTGCTATGAGCGGTCTAGCCAAAAACATTCAGTACTTC. Residues: CSAMSGLAKNIQYF.

The chain joins TRBV5-1 to TRBJ1-1, with D possibly being TRBD1 (5 bases). This CDR3 contains 16 residues. Germline-derived CDR1 and CDR2 are SGHRS and YFSETQ. V lost 0 bases to trimming and J lost 0 bases, with 12 bases between them. CDR3 sequence reads: CASSLGGAFLNTEAFF. The CDR3 bases are TGCGCCAGCAGCTTGGGGGGCGCCTTTTTGAACACTGAAGCTTTCTTT.

A few counts support this clonotype. V is TRBV30 and J is TRBJ2-7; 7 positions agree with TRBD1. Germline V gene data show CDR1 as GTSNPN and CDR2 as SVGIG (reference sequence). J lost 0 bases, V lost 4 bases, and 0 bases had no gene match. The CDR3 loop spans 12 amino acids. The CDR3 DNA sequence: TGTGCCTGGACAGGGGGCTCCTACGAGCAGTACTTC. This gives the protein CAWTGGSYEQYF.

This chain connects TRBV4-2 to TRBJ1-4; 9 bases align to TRBD1. J lost 2 bases, V lost 3 bases, and 10 bases had no gene match. Germline CDR1 and CDR2: LGHNA and YNFKEQ. The CDR3 loop spans 18 amino acids. The CDR3 loop reads CASSHYLGQGTTNEKLFF. DNA of the CDR3: TGTGCCAGCAGCCACTACCTCGGACAGGGGACGACTAATGAAAAACTGTTTTTT.

The J gene is TRBJ1-2, the V gene TRBV21-1. TRBV21-1 is noted as a pseudogene. The CDR3 is made up of 13 amino acids. The CDR3 sequence: CASSKAPENGYTF. CDR3 in DNA: TGTGCCAGCAGCAAAGCCCCCGAGAATGGCTACACCTTC.

The chain is built from TRBV7-2 and TRBJ1-1; tentative D call: TRBD1 (5 bases). This CDR3 has 14 residues. The germline V gene has CDR1 SGHTA and CDR2 FQGNSA. V lost 6 bases and J lost 5, with 16 bases in between. CDR3 coding DNA: TGTGCCAGCAGTCCCAGGGCGGGATGGACTGAAGCTTTCTTT. Amino acids: CASSPRAGWTEAFF. Using reference TRBV7-2 and TRBJ1-1 for the parts outside the CDR3, the full variable domain is GAGVSQSPSNKVTEKGKDVELRCDPISGHTALYWYRQSLGQGLEFLIYFQGNSAPDKSGLPSDRFSAERTGGSVSTLTIQRTQQEDSAVYLCASSPRAGWTEAFFGQGTRLTVV.

The chain has TRBV7-8 and TRBJ2-1; D unresolved. V was shortened by 1 base and J by 3 bases, with 7 bases between the two germline ends. Germline assignment: CDR1 SGHVS and CDR2 FQNEAQ. The CDR3 totals 14 residues. The CDR3 nucleotides read TGTGCCAGCAGCTTAGGGCAGTACTACAATGAGCAGTTCTTC. It codes for CASSLGQYYNEQFF. The full variable domain, rest sourced from reference TRBV7-8 and TRBJ2-1, is GAGVSQSPRYKVAKRGQDVALRCDPISGHVSLFWYQQALGQGPEFLTYFQNEAQLDKSGLPSDRFFAERPEGSVSTLKIQRTQQEDSAVYLCASSLGQYYNEQFFGPGTRLTVL.

This clonotype was found a few times. The chain links TRBV5-1 to TRBJ2-7, with TRBD1 identical over 9 bases. This CDR3 is 12 amino acids long. CDR1 SGHRS and CDR2 YFSETQ come from the germline V gene. V was pared by 8 bases and J by 4 bases, with 4 bases of the junction left unmatched. CDR3 sequence (DNA): TGCGCCAGGGGACAGGGAAAATACGAGCAGTACGTC. Amino acids: CARGQGKYEQYV.

The chain couples TRBV7-9 to TRBJ1-1; TRBD1 agrees at 7 bases. This CDR3 region has 11 residues. CDR1 SEHNR and CDR2 FQNEAQ come from the germline V gene (reference sequence). The CDR3 nucleotides read TGTGCTTTGAAACAGGGGAAGGGAGCTTTCTTT. Its translation is CALKQGKGAFF.

The table lists this clonotype with a few counts. The J gene is TRBJ2-7, the V gene TRBV29-1, with a possible D match to TRBD1 (6 bases). The V end lost 3 bases, the J end lost 0 bases, and 12 bases lay between the germline ends. Germline CDR1 and CDR2: SQVTM and ANQGSEA. CDR3 length: 14 residues. The DNA for the CDR3 is TGCAGCGTTGAGACAGGAACTAGCTCCTACGAGCAGTACGTC. It codes for CSVETGTSSYEQYV.